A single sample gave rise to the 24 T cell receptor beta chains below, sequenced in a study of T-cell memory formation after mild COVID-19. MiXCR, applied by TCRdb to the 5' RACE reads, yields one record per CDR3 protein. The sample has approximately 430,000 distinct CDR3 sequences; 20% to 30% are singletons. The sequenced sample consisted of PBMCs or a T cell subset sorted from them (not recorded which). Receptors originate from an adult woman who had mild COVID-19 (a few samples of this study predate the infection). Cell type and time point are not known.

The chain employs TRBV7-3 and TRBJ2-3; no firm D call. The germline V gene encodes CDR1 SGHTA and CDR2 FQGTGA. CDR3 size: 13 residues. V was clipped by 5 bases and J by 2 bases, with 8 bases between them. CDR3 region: CASSASTTDTQYF. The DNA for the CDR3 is TGTGCCAGCAGCGCTTCCACCACAGATACGCAGTATTTT.

The CDR3 protein is CASMSGPPTNEQYF. Written as DNA, the CDR3 is TGTGCCAGCATGTCCGGGCCCCCCACGAACGAGCAGTACTTC. This chain links TRBV28 with TRBJ2-7; D gene uncertain. In germline, CDR1 is MDHEN, CDR2 SYDVKM. This CDR3 comprises 14 residues. Trimming pared 7 bases from V and 5 bases from J, leaving 18 bases between.

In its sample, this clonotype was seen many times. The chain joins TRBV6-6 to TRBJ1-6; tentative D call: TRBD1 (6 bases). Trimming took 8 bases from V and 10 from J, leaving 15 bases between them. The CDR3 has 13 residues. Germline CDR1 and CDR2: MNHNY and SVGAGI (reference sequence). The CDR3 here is CASLPAGGSPLHF. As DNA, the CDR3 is TGTGCCAGCCTCCCAGCCGGGGGCTCACCCCTCCACTTT.

CDR3 loop: CASTPRVGEQYF. DNA of the CDR3: TGTGCCAGCACCCCCCGGGTAGGCGAGCAGTACTTC. The chain employs TRBV27 and TRBJ2-7; D ambiguous. The germline gives CDR1 MNHEY, CDR2 SMNVEV (reference sequence). The CDR3 contains 12 residues. V dropped 7 bases and J dropped 6 bases, with 13 bases sitting between them.

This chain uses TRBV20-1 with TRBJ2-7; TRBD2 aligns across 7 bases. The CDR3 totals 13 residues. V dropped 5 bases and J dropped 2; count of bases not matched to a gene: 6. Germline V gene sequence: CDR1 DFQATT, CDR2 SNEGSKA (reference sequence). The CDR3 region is CSASSGAAYEQYF. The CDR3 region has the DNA TGCAGTGCTTCTAGCGGCGCGGCCTACGAGCAGTACTTC.

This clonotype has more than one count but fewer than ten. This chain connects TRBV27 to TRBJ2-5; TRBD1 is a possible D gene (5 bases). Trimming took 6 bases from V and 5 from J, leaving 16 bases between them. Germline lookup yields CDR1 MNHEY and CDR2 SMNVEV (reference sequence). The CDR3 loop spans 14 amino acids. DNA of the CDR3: TGTGCCAGCAGCCATCGGCCAGGGCGGGAGACCCAGTACTTC. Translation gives CASSHRPGRETQYF.

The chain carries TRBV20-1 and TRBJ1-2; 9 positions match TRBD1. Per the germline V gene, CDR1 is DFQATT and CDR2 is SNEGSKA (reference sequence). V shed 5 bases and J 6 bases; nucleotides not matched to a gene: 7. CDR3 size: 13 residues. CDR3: CSARGDRDNGYTF. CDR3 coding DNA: TGCAGTGCTCGAGGGGACAGGGATAATGGCTACACCTTC.

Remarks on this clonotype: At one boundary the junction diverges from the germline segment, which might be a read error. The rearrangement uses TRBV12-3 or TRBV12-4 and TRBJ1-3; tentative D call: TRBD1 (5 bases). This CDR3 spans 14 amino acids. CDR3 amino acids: CASSPGVSRNTIYF. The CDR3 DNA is TGTGCCAGCAGCCCGGGGGTCTCTCGAAACACCATATATTTT.

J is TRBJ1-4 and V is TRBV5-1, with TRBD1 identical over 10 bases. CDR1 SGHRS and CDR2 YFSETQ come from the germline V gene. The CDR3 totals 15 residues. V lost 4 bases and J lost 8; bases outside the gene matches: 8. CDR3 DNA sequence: TGCGCCAGCAGCCCCGGGACAGGGGCGGGGGAAAAACTGTTTTTT. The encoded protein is CASSPGTGAGEKLFF.

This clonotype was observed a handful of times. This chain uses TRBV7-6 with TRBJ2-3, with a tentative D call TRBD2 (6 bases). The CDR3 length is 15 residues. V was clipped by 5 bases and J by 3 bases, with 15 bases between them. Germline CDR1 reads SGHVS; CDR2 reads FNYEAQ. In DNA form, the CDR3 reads TGTGCCAGCAGCCCGGCGGGGTATCGGACAGATACGCAGTATTTT. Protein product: CASSPAGYRTDTQYF.

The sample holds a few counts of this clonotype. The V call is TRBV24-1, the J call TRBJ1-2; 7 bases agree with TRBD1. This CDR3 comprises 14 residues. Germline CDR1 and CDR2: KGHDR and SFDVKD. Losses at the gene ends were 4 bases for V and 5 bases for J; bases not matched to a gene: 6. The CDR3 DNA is TGTGCCACCAGTGACCCCGACAGGGATTATGGCTACACCTTC. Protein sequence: CATSDPDRDYGYTF.

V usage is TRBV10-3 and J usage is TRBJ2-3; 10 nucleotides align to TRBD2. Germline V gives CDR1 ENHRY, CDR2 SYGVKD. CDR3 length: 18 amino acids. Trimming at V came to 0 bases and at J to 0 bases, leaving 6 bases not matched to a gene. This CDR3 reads CAISESTGLATSTDTQYF. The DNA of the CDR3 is TGTGCCATCAGTGAGTCGACGGGACTAGCGACTAGCACAGATACGCAGTATTTT.

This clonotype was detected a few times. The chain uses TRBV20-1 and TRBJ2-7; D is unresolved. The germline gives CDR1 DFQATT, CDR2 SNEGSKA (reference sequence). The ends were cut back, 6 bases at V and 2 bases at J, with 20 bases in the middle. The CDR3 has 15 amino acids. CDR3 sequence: CSATRGAPFPYEQYF. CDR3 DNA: TGCAGTGCCACCCGAGGAGCCCCATTTCCCTACGAGCAGTACTTC.

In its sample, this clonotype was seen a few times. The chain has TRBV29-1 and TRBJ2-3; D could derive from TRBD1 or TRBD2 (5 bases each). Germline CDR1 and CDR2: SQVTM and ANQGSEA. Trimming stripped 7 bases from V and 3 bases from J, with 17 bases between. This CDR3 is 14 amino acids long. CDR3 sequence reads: CSAGTEYRTDTQYF. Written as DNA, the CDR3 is TGCAGCGCCGGGACCGAATACAGAACAGATACGCAGTATTTT.

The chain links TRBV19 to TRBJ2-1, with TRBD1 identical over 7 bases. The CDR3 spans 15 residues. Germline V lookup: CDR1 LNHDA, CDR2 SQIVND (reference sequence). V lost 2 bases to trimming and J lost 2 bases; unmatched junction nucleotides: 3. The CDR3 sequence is CASSIPGTAYNEQFF. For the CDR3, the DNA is TGTGCCAGTAGTATACCTGGGACAGCCTACAATGAGCAGTTCTTC.

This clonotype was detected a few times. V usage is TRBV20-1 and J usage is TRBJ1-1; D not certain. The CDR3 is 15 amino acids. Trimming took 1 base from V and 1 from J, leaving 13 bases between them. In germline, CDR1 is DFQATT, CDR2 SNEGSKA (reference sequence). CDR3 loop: CSARGPRTENTEAFF. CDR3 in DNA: TGCAGTGCTAGAGGCCCCAGGACTGAGAACACTGAAGCTTTCTTT.

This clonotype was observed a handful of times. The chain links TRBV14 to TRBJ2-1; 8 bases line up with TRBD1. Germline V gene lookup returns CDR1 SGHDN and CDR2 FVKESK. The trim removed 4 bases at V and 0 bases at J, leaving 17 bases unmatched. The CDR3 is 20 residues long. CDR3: CASSPDGTGLSVSSYNEQFF. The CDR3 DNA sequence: TGTGCCAGCAGCCCGGACGGGACAGGCCTTTCCGTAAGCTCCTACAATGAGCAGTTCTTC.

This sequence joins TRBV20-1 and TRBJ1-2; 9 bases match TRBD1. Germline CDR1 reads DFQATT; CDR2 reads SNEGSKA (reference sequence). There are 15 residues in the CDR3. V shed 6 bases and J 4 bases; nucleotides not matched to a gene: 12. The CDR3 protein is CSALSGGQGFYGYTF. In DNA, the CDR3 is TGCAGTGCCCTATCCGGGGGACAGGGTTTCTATGGCTACACCTTC.

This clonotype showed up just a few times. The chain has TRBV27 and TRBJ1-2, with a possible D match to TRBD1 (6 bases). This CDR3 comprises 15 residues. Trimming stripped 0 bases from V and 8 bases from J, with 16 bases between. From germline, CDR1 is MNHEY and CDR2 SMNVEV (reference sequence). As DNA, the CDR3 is TGTGCCAGCAGTTTATCGCCGGGAGGGGGTGGAGGCTACACCTTC. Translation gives CASSLSPGGGGGYTF.

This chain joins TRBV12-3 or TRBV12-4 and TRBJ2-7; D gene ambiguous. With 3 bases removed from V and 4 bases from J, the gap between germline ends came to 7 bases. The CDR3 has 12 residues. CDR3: CASSFPSYEQYF. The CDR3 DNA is TGTGCCAGCAGTTTTCCTTCGTACGAGCAGTACTTC.

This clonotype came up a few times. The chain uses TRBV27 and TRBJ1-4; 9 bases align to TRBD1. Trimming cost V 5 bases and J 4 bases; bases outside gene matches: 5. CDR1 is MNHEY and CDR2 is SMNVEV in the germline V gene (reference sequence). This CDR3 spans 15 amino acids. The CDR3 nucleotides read TGTGCCAGCAGTGACACAGGGGGCCGTAATGAAAAACTGTTTTTT. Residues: CASSDTGGRNEKLFF.

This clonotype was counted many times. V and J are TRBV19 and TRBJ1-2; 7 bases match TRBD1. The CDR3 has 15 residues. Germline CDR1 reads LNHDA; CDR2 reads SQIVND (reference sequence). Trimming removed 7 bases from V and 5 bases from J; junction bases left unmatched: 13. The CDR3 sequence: CASTTRDRGNYGYTF. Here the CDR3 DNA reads TGTGCCAGTACTACCCGGGACAGAGGAAATTATGGCTACACCTTC.

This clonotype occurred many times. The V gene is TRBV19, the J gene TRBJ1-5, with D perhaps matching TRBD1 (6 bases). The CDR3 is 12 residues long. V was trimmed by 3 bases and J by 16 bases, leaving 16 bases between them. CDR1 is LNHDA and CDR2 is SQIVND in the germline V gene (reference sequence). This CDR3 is CASSMRAGAPHF. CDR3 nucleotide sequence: TGTGCCAGTAGTATGAGAGCAGGGGCGCCCCATTTT.

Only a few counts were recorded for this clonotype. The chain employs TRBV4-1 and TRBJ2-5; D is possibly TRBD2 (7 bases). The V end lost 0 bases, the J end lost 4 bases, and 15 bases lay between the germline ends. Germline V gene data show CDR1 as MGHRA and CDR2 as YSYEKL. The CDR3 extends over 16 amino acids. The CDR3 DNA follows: TGCGCCAGCAGCCAAGAGGAGGGGGGGCCCCCAGAGACCCAGTACTTC. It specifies CASSQEEGGPPETQYF.